The 5 T cell receptor beta chains below all came from one sample that was sequenced in a study of T cells after yellow fever vaccination. Using its own MiXCR run on the 5' RACE reads, TCRdb lists one record per CDR3 protein. Of a few hundred thousand distinct CDR3 sequences listed, around 17% are singletons. This material consisted of PBMCs, taken about 5 days after the first yellow fever vaccination. All receptors derive from a man aged 18 to 29 who received the YFV17D yellow fever vaccine.

The sample holds a few counts of this clonotype. The rearrangement joins TRBV11-2 to TRBJ2-2; the D gene is possibly TRBD2 (6 bases). Germline V gene sequence: CDR1 SGHAT, CDR2 FQNNGV. Trimming removed 4 bases from V and 0 bases from J, with 18 bases in between. CDR3 length: 18 amino acids. CDR3: CASSSPAWRGTNTGELFF. In DNA form, the CDR3 reads TGTGCCAGCAGCTCGCCAGCGTGGAGGGGAACGAACACCGGGGAGCTGTTTTTT.

The CDR3 sequence: CASSHTGSARYQETQYF. The DNA for the CDR3 is TGTGCCAGCAGCCACACTGGAAGCGCACGGTACCAAGAGACCCAGTACTTC. The V and J genes are TRBV6-2 or TRBV6-3 and TRBJ2-5, with D unresolved. This CDR3 comprises 17 residues. V gave up 6 bases and J gave up 0 bases, with 20 bases separating them. CDR1 is MNHEY, CDR2 SVGEGT, per germline.

This clonotype was observed a handful of times. Here the CDR3 DNA reads TGTGCCAGCAGAACCCGACAGGTCTCCTACGAGCAGTACTTC. Residues: CASRTRQVSYEQYF. This sequence joins TRBV28 and TRBJ2-7; a possible D gene is TRBD1 (6 bases). Germline V gives CDR1 MDHEN, CDR2 SYDVKM. The CDR3 has 14 amino acids. V was trimmed by 6 bases and J by 0 bases, leaving 12 bases between them.

This clonotype was detected ten times or more. This chain links TRBV7-6 with TRBJ2-1, with D possibly matching TRBD2 (6 bases). CDR1 SGHVS and CDR2 FNYEAQ come from the germline V gene. The CDR3 runs 13 residues. Trimming took off 5 bases at V and 7 bases at J, with 12 bases between the two ends. The CDR3 loop reads CASSAGTQNEQFF. CDR3 sequence (DNA): TGTGCCAGCAGCGCCGGGACTCAAAATGAGCAGTTCTTC.

The rearrangement uses TRBV7-3 and TRBJ1-3; 8 positions agree with TRBD1. In germline, CDR1 is SGHTA, CDR2 FQGTGA. After removal of 6 bases from V and 3 bases from J, the junction contained 4 bases not matched to a gene. The CDR3 is 14 amino acids. CDR3 bases: TGTGCCAGCAGTGCAGGGGGCGATGGAAACACCATATATTTT. Protein: CASSAGGDGNTIYF.